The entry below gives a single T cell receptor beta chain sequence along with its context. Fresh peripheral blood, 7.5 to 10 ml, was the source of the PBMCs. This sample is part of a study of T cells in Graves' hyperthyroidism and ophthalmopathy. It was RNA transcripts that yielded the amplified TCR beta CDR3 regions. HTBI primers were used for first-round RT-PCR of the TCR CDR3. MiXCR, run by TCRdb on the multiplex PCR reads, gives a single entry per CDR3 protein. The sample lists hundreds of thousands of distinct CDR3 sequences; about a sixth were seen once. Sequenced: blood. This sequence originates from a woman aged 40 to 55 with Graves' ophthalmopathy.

CDR3 loop: CASSQAGTALAYEQYF. In DNA form, the CDR3 reads TGCGCCAGCAGCCAAGCCGGGACAGCGCTTGCCTACGAGCAGTACTTC. V is TRBV4-1 and J is TRBJ2-7, with 7 bases identical to TRBD1. The germline V gene has CDR1 MGHRA and CDR2 YSYEKL. The CDR3 spans 16 residues. V dropped 1 base and J dropped 2; count of bases not matched to a gene: 8.